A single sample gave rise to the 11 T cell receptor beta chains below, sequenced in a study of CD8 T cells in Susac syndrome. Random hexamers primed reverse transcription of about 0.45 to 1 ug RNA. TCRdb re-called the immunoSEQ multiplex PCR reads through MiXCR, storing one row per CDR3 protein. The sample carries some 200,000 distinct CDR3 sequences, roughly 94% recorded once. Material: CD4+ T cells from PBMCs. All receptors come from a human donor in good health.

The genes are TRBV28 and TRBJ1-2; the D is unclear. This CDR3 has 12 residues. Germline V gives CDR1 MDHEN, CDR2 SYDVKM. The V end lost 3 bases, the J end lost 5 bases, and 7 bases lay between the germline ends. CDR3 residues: CASSLTEYGYTF. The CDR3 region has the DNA TGTGCCAGCAGTTTGACGGAGTATGGCTACACCTTC.

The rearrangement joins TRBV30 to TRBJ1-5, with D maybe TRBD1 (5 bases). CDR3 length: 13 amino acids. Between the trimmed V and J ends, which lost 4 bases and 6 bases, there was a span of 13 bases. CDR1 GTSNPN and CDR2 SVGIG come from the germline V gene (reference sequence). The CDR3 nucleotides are TGTGCCTGGAAGCACAGGAGGGGTCAGCCCCAGCATTTT. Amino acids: CAWKHRRGQPQHF.

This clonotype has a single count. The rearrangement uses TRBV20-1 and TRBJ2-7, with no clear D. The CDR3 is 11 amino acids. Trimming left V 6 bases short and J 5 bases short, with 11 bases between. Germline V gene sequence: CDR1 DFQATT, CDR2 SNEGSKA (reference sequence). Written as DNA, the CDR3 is TGCAGTGCCCCGGTGGAGCACGAGCAGTACTTC. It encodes CSAPVEHEQYF.

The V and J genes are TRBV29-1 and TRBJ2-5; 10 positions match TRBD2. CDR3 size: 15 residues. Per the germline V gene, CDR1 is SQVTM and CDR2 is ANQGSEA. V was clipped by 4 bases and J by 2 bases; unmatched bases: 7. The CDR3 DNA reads TGCAGCGTTGGGAAACTAGCGGGGCAACAAGAGACCCAGTACTTC. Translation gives CSVGKLAGQQETQYF.

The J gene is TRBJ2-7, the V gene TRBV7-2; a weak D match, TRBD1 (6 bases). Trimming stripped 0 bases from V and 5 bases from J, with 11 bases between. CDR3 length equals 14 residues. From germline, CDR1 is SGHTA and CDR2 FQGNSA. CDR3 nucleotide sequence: TGTGCCAGCAGCTTAGCGTCACAGGGCCACGAGCAGTACTTC. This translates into CASSLASQGHEQYF.

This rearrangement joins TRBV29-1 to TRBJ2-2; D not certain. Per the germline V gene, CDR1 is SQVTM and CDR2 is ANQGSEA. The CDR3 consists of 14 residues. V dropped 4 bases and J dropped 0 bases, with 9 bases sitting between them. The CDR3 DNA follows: TGCAGCGTTGCACCGAGCTCGAACACCGGGGAGCTGTTTTTT. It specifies CSVAPSSNTGELFF.

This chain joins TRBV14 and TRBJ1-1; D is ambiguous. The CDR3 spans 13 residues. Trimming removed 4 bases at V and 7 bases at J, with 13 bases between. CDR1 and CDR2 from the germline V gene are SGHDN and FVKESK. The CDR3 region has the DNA TGTGCCAGCAGCCCCCGAGTGAAGGGTGAAGCTTTCTTT. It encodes CASSPRVKGEAFF.

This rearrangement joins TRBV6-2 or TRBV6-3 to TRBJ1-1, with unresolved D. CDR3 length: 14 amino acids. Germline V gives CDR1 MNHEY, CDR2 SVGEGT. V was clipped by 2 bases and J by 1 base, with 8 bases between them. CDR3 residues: CASSYPTWNTEAFF. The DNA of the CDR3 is TGTGCCAGCAGTTACCCTACATGGAACACTGAAGCTTTCTTT.

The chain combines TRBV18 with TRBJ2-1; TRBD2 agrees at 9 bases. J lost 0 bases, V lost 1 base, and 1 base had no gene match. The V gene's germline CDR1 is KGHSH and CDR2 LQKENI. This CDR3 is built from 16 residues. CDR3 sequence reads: CASSPLSGSSYNEQFF. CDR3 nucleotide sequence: TGTGCCAGCTCACCACTTAGCGGGAGCTCCTACAATGAGCAGTTCTTC.

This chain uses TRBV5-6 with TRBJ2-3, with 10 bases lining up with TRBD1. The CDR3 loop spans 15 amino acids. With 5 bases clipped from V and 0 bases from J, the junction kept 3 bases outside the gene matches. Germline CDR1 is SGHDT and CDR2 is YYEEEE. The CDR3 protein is CASRRQGASTDTQYF. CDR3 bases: TGTGCCAGCAGGCGACAGGGGGCTAGCACAGATACGCAGTATTTT. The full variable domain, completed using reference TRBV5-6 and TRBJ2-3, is DAGVTQSPTHLIKTRGQQVTLRCSPKSGHDTVSWYQQALGQGPQFIFQYYEEEERQRGNFPDRFSGHQFPNYSSELNVNALLLGDSALYLCASRRQGASTDTQYFGPGTRLTVL.

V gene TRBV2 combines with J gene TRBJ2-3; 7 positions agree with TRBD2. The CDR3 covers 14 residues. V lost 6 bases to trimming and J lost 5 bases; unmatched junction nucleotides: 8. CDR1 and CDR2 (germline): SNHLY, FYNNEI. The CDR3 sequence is CASSRAGRIDTQYF. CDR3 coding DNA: TGTGCCAGCAGCCGAGCGGGAAGGATAGATACGCAGTATTTT.